Listed here is a single T cell receptor beta chain. The CDR3 runs to 13 residues. CDR1 is SGDLS, CDR2 YYNGEE, per germline. Trimming removed 7 bases at V and 8 bases at J, with 16 bases between. Participants' own reports of clinical history determined their cohort assignment. The source of the sample is a study of blood T cell repertoires in COVID-19. The data were produced by immunoSEQ multiplex PCR, yet TCRdb's version contains in-frame clones alone and is incomplete. The sample holds approximately 260,000 clones; 84% are singletons and the top ten take about 4%. The rearrangement joins TRBV9 to TRBJ1-5; D is unclear. Material: PBMCs or T cells enriched from blood (not recorded which). The sequence derives from a man aged 25-40 years with acute COVID-19. The CDR3 sequence is CASDRSSREPQHF. The CDR3 bases are TGTGCCAGCGACCGGAGTTCGCGGGAGCCCCAGCATTTT.